The source of this T cell receptor beta chain is a study of cytomegalovirus exposure and HLA in healthy donors. 13 Jbeta primers and 60 Vbeta primers were used for the PCR. Profiling relied on immunoSEQ multiplex PCR, and the TCRdb table lists in-frame clones only, not all of them. This sample has 300,000 or so clones, with 84% found just once. Study-wide results and limits: Researchers counted about 150 TCR beta chains as cytomegalovirus-associated.

Details on this clone: What it binds is unknown.

The TCR originated in a woman aged 35 to 49 in good health and CMV-seropositive. Sample: PBMCs.

As DNA, the CDR3 is TGTGCCAGTAGTCGTGGTAGCGAGAATCAAGAGACCCAGTACTTC. Translated: CASSRGSENQETQYF. The chain carries TRBV19 and TRBJ2-5; a possible D gene is TRBD2 (5 bases). Germline loops: CDR1 LNHDA, CDR2 SQIVND (reference sequence). Deletions cut 5 bases from V and 2 bases from J, with 15 bases between. This CDR3 is 15 amino acids long.